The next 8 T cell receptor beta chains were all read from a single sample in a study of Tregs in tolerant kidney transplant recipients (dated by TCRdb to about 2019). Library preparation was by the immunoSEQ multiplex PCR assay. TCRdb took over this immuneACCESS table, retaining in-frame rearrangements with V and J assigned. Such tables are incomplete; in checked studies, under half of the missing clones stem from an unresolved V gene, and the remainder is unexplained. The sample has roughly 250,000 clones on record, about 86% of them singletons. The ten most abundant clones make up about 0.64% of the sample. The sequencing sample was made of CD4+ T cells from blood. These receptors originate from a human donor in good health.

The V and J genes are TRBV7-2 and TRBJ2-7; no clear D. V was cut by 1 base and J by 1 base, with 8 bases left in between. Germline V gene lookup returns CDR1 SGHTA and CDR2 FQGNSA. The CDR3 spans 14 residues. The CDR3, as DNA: TGTGCCAGCAGCTTAGACACAGCTTCCTACGAGCAGTACTTC. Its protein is CASSLDTASYEQYF.

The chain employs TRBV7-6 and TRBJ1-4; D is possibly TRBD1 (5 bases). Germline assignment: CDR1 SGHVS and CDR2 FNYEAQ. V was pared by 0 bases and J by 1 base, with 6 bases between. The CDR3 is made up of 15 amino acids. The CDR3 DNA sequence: TGTGCCAGCAGCTTAGCCGGGGGAACTAATGAAAAACTGTTTTTT. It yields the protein CASSLAGGTNEKLFF. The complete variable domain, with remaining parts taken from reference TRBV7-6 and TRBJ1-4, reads GAGVSQSPRYKVTKRGQDVALRCDPISGHVSLYWYRQALGQGPEFLTYFNYEAQQDKSGLPNDRFSAERPEGSISTLTIQRTEQRDSAMYRCASSLAGGTNEKLFFGSGTQLSVL.

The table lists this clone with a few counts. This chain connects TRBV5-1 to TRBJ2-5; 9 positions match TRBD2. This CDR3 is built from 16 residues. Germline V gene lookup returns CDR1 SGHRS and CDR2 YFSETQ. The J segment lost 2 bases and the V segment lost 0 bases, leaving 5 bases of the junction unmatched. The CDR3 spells CASSLERGVTQETQYF. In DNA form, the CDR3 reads TGCGCCAGCAGCTTGGAGCGGGGGGTTACGCAAGAGACCCAGTACTTC.

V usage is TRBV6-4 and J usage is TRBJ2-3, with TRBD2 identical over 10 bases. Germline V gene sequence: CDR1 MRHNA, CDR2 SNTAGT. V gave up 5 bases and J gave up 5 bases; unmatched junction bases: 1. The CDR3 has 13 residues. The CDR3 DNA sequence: TGTGCCAGCAGTATAGCGGGAGGAGATACGCAGTATTTT. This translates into CASSIAGGDTQYF.

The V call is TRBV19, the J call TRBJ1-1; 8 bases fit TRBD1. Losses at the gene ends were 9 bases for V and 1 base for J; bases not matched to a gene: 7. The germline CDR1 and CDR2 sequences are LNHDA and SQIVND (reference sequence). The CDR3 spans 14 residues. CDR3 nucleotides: TGTGCCAGCCGAATACAGGGGGAGAACACTGAAGCTTTCTTT. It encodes CASRIQGENTEAFF.

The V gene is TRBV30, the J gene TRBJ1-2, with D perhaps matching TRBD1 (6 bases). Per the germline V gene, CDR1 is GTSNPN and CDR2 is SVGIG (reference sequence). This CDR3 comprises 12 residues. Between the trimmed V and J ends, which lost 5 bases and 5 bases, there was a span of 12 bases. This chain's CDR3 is CAWGGRFYGYTF. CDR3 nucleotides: TGTGCCTGGGGGGGCCGGTTTTATGGCTACACCTTC.

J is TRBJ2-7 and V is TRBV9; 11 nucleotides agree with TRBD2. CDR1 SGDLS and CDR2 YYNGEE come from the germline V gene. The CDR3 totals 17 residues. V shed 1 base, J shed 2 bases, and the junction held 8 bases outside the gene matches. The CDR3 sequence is CASSVNPLTSGAYEQYF. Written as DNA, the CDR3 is TGTGCCAGCAGCGTAAACCCTTTGACTAGCGGGGCCTACGAGCAGTACTTC.

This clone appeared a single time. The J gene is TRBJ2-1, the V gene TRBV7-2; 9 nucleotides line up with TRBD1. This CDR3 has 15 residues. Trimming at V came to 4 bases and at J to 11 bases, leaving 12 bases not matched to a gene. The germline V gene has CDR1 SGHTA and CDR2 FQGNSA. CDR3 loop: CASSSDGTGWKKQFF. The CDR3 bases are TGTGCCAGCAGCTCTGACGGGACAGGGTGGAAAAAGCAGTTCTTC.